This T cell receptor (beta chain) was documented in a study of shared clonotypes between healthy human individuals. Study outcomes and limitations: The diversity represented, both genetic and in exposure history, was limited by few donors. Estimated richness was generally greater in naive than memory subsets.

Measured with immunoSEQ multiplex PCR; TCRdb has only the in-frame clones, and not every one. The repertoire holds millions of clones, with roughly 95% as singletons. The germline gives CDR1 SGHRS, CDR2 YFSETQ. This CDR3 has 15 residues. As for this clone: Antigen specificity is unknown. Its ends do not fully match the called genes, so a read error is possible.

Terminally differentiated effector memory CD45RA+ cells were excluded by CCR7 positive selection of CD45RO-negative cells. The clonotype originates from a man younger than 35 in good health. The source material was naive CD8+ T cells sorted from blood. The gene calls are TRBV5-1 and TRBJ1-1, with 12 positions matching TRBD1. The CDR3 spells CASSLAGTGGTEVFF. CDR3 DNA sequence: TGCGCCAGCAGCTTGGCTGGGACAGGGGGCACTGAAGTTTTCTTT.